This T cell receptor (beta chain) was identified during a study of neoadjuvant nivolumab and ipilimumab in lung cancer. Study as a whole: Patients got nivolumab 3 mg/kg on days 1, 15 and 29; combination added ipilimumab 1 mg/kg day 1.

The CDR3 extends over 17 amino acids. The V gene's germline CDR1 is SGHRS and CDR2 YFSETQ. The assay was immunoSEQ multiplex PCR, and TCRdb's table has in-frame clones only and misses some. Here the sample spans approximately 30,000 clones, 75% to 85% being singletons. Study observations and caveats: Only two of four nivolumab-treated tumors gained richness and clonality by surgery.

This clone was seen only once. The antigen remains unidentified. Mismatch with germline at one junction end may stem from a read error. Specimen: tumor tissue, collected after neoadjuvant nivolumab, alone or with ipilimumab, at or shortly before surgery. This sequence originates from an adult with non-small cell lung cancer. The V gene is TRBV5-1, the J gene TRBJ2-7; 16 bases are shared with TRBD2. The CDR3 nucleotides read TGCGCCAGCAGTTTGGGACTAGCGGGAGGGAGCTCCTACGAGCAGTACTTC. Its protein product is CASSLGLAGGSSYEQYF.